One sample yielded the 20 T cell receptor beta chains listed below, sequenced in a study of shared clonotypes between healthy human individuals. Some clones are missing from TCRdb's copy, which holds only in-frame ones; the method was immunoSEQ multiplex PCR. The sample consists of about 2.3 million clones, 90% to 95% of them appearing once. The sequenced sample consisted of naive CD4+ T cells from PBMCs. The subset here: CD45RA+ positively selected. The receptors derive from a man between 18 and 35 years old in good health. Some clones in this sample may be carry-over from other donors' samples.

V and J are TRBV5-1 and TRBJ1-4; tentative D call: TRBD1 (5 bases). V lost 4 bases and J lost 8, with 18 bases in between. The germline V gene encodes CDR1 SGHRS and CDR2 YFSETQ. This CDR3 contains 15 residues. Here the CDR3 DNA reads TGCGCCAGCAGCAGCGGGGGAATTGAAGGGGAAAAACTGTTTTTT. Encoded protein: CASSSGGIEGEKLFF.

V usage is TRBV19 and J usage is TRBJ1-5; D perhaps matches TRBD1 (5 bases). V was pared by 1 base and J by 0 bases, with 13 bases between. There are 17 residues in the CDR3. The V gene's germline CDR1 is LNHDA and CDR2 SQIVND (reference sequence). This chain's CDR3 is CASSIGATRASNQPQHF. In DNA, the CDR3 is TGTGCCAGTAGTATAGGGGCCACCAGGGCTAGCAATCAGCCCCAGCATTTT.

The sample holds one count of this clone. Other DNA sequences of this sample code for an identical CDR3. This sequence joins TRBV2 and TRBJ2-7, with no clear D. Germline-derived CDR1 and CDR2 are SNHLY and FYNNEI. The CDR3 totals 12 residues. V shed 8 bases and J shed 0 bases, with 8 bases lying between them. CDR3 nucleotides: TGTGCCAGCTCGGCGAGCTCCTACGAGCAGTACTTC. This sequence encodes CASSASSYEQYF.

This chain links TRBV7-9 with TRBJ1-2; D unresolved. Trimming shortened V by 5 bases and J by 4 bases, and 20 bases separated the two germline ends. CDR1 SEHNR and CDR2 FQNEAQ come from the germline V gene (reference sequence). The CDR3 covers 16 residues. CDR3: CASSPTDRTLSYGYTF. DNA for the CDR3: TGTGCCAGCAGCCCCACCGACCGCACCTTGAGCTATGGCTACACCTTC.

The chain links TRBV19 to TRBJ2-1, with 11 bases identical to TRBD2. The germline V gene has CDR1 LNHDA and CDR2 SQIVND (reference sequence). This CDR3 comprises 16 residues. J gave up 6 bases and V 7 bases, and 11 bases lay outside the gene matches. The CDR3 DNA reads TGTGCCAGTACCTCCCTCGGGCTAGCGGGAGGCAATGAGCAGTTCTTC. As protein: CASTSLGLAGGNEQFF.

This clone was picked up a small number of times. The J gene is TRBJ1-5, the V gene TRBV6-5; D is unresolved. V dropped 0 bases and J dropped 0 bases, with 6 bases sitting between them. This CDR3 spans 15 amino acids. Per germline, CDR1 MNHEY and CDR2 SVGAGI. CDR3 in amino acids: CASSYSGNSNQPQHF. In DNA, the CDR3 is TGTGCCAGCAGTTACTCGGGGAATAGCAATCAGCCCCAGCATTTT.

The V call is TRBV5-1, the J call TRBJ2-7; no firm D call. The CDR3 loop spans 9 amino acids. CDR1 is SGHRS, CDR2 YFSETQ, per germline. V was clipped by 8 bases and J by 6 bases, with 6 bases between them. CDR3 sequence (DNA): TGCGCCAGAACGGGCGAGCAGTACTTC. This encodes CARTGEQYF.

This clone was observed once. The same CDR3 can be traced to other DNA sequences in this sample. J is TRBJ2-1 and V is TRBV5-6; D not certain. V was pared by 5 bases and J by 5 bases, with 5 bases between. The CDR3 consists of 11 residues. CDR1 is SGHDT, CDR2 YYEEEE, per germline. The CDR3 coding sequence is TGTGCCAGCAGTCTCCACAATGAGCAGTTCTTC. This sequence encodes CASSLHNEQFF.

The V gene is TRBV5-1, the J gene TRBJ1-2; D is perhaps TRBD1 (5 bases). The CDR3 consists of 16 residues. V lost 1 base to trimming and J lost 4 bases, with 17 bases between them. The V gene's germline CDR1 is SGHRS and CDR2 YFSETQ. DNA of the CDR3: TGCGCCAGCAGCTTGCTGATGGGACTTAAGGGCTATGGCTACACCTTC. Translated: CASSLLMGLKGYGYTF.

This chain joins TRBV9 and TRBJ2-7; D is unclear. Germline lookup yields CDR1 SGDLS and CDR2 YYNGEE. V lost 3 bases, J lost 0 bases, and 13 bases lay in between. CDR3 length: 15 residues. DNA of the CDR3: TGTGCCAGCAGCGGTGGGCCGGGCAGCTCCTACGAGCAGTACTTC. Translation: CASSGGPGSSYEQYF.

The CDR3 sequence: CASSLGPRVDTQYF. In DNA form, the CDR3 reads TGCGCCAGCAGCTTGGGTCCTAGGGTGGATACGCAGTATTTT. The chain carries TRBV5-1 and TRBJ2-3; no reliable D call. CDR3 length: 14 residues. Trimming removed 0 bases from V and 6 bases from J, with 11 bases in between. CDR1 and CDR2 (germline): SGHRS, YFSETQ.

The chain carries TRBV9 and TRBJ2-3; D ambiguous. The germline CDR1 and CDR2 sequences are SGDLS and YYNGEE. The CDR3 is 15 amino acids. Trimming stripped 7 bases from V and 0 bases from J, with 15 bases between. The DNA of the CDR3 is TGTGCCAGCGGGCCGGAATGGCTCAGCACAGATACGCAGTATTTT. This encodes CASGPEWLSTDTQYF.

CDR3 in amino acids: CASRPEREGAGELFF. CDR3 in DNA: TGTGCCAGCAGACCCGAGCGGGAGGGAGCCGGGGAGCTGTTTTTT. The chain couples TRBV6-5 to TRBJ2-2; 10 bases agree with TRBD2. CDR1 and CDR2 from the germline V gene are MNHEY and SVGAGI. There are 15 residues in the CDR3. The trim removed 6 bases at V and 6 bases at J, leaving 7 bases unmatched.

This chain links TRBV5-8 with TRBJ1-4; D not resolved. Germline CDR1 reads SGHTS; CDR2 reads YDEGEE. This CDR3 has 15 residues. V was clipped by 4 bases and J by 3 bases, with 13 bases between them. CDR3 residues: CASSVNGRPNEKLFF. The CDR3 coding sequence is TGTGCCAGCAGCGTGAATGGGAGGCCTAATGAAAAACTGTTTTTT.

Turning to this clone: The sample holds other DNA sequences that translate to the same CDR3. The J gene is TRBJ1-2, the V gene TRBV5-1; D is unresolved. The V end lost 0 bases, the J end lost 4 bases, and 7 bases lay between the germline ends. The CDR3 contains 13 residues. Germline CDR1 and CDR2: SGHRS and YFSETQ. The CDR3 nucleotides read TGCGCCAGCAGCTTGGGCGGAGTCTATGGCTACACCTTC. Its protein is CASSLGGVYGYTF.

The chain joins TRBV7-8 to TRBJ2-4; D unresolved. The germline V gene encodes CDR1 SGHVS and CDR2 FQNEAQ. Trimming took off 0 bases at V and 2 bases at J, with 17 bases between the two ends. The CDR3 runs to 18 residues. The CDR3 nucleotides are TGTGCCAGCAGCTTAGCCTCCGGGTCCTTGGTTACCAAAAACATTCAGTACTTC. This gives the protein CASSLASGSLVTKNIQYF. Full variable domain (remainder filled in from reference TRBV7-8 and TRBJ2-4): GAGVSQSPRYKVAKRGQDVALRCDPISGHVSLFWYQQALGQGPEFLTYFQNEAQLDKSGLPSDRFFAERPEGSVSTLKIQRTQQEDSAVYLCASSLASGSLVTKNIQYFGAGTRLSVL.

The chain employs TRBV5-1 and TRBJ1-3; D is perhaps TRBD1 (5 bases). V was pared by 4 bases and J by 1 base, with 12 bases between. The CDR3 sequence is 15 residues long. The germline gives CDR1 SGHRS, CDR2 YFSETQ. The CDR3 sequence is CASSEAGTSGNTIYF. The DNA of the CDR3 is TGCGCCAGCAGCGAGGCCGGGACTTCTGGAAACACCATATATTTT.

The gene calls are TRBV6-1 and TRBJ1-5; D ambiguous. The ends were cut back, 1 base at V and 2 bases at J, with 6 bases in the middle. Germline V CDR1 and CDR2: MNHNS, SASEGT. The CDR3 sequence is 14 residues long. In DNA, the CDR3 is TGTGCCAGCAGTGAAGGACTAGGCAATCAGCCCCAGCATTTT. This encodes CASSEGLGNQPQHF.

The V gene is TRBV9, the J gene TRBJ2-7; D remains unclear. The V end lost 0 bases, the J end lost 5 bases, and 12 bases lay between the germline ends. The CDR3 covers 14 residues. Germline CDR1 and CDR2: SGDLS and YYNGEE. CDR3 loop: CASSVGGSTNEQYF. The CDR3 DNA is TGTGCCAGCAGCGTAGGAGGTTCGACGAACGAGCAGTACTTC.

V gene TRBV7-9 combines with J gene TRBJ2-7; D gene ambiguous. This CDR3 contains 14 residues. The V end lost 0 bases, the J end lost 3 bases, and 9 bases lay between the germline ends. Germline V CDR1 and CDR2: SEHNR, FQNEAQ (reference sequence). The CDR3 DNA follows: TGTGCCAGCAGCTTAGCGAACAGAGACTACGAGCAGTACTTC. It yields the protein CASSLANRDYEQYF.